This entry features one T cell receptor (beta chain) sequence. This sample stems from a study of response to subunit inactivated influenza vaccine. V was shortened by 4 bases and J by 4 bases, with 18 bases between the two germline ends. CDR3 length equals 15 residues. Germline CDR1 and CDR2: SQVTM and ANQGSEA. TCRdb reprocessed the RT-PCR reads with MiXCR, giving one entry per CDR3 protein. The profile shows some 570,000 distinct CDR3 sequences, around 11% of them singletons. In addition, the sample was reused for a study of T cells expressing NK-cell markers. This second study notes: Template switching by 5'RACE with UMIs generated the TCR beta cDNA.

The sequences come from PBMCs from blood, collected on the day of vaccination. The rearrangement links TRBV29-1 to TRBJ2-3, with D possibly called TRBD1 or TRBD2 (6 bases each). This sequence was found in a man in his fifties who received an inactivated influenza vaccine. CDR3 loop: CSVVGLRGVSDTQYF. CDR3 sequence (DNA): TGCAGCGTTGTAGGCCTAAGGGGGGTCTCAGATACGCAGTATTTT.